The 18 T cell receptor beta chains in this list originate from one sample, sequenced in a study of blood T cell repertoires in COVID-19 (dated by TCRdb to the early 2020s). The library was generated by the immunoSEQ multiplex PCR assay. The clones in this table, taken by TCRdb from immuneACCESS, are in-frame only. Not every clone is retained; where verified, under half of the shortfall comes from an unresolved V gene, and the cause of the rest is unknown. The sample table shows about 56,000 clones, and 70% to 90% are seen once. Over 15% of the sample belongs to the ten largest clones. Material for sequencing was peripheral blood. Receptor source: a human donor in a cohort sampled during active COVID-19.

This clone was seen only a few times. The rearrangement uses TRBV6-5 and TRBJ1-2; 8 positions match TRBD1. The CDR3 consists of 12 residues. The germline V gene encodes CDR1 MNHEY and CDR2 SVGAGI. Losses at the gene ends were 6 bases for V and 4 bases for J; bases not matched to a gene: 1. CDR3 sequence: CASRGQAYGYTF. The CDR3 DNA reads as TGTGCCAGCAGGGGACAGGCCTATGGCTACACCTTC.

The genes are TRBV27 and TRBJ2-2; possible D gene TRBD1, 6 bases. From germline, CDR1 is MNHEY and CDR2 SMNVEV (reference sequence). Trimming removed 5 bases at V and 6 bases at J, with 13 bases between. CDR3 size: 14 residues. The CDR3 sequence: CASSVYRESGELFF. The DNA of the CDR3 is TGTGCCAGCAGTGTGTACAGGGAATCCGGGGAGCTGTTTTTT.

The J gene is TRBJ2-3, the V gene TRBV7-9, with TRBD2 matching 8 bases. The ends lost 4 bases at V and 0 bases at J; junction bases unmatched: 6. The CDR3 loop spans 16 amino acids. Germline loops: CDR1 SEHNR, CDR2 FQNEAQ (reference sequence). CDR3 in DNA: TGTGCCAGCAGCTCAAGACTAGCGTTTAGCACAGATACGCAGTATTTT. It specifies CASSSRLAFSTDTQYF.

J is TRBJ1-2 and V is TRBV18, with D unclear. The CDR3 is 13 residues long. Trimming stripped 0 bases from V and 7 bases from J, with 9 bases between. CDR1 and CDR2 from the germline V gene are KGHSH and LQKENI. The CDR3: CASSPPSTGGYTF. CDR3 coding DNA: TGTGCCAGCTCACCACCTTCGACTGGTGGCTACACCTTC. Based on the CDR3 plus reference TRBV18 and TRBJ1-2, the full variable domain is NAGVMQNPRHLVRRRGQEARLRCSPMKGHSHVYWYRQLPEEGLKFMVYLQKENIIDESGMPKERFSAEFPKEGPSILRIQQVVRGDSAAYFCASSPPSTGGYTFGSGTRLTVV.

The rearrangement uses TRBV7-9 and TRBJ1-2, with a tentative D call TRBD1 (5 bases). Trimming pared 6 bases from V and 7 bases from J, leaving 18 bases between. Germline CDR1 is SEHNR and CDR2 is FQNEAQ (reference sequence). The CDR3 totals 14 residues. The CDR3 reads CASRAAGGSGGYTF. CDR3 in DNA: TGTGCCAGCAGAGCAGCCGGGGGGTCTGGTGGCTACACCTTC.

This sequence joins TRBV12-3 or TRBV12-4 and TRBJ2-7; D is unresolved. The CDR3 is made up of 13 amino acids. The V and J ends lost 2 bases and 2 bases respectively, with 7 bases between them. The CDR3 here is CASSLSFTYEQYF. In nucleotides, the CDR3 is TGTGCCAGCAGTTTATCGTTTACCTACGAGCAGTACTTC.

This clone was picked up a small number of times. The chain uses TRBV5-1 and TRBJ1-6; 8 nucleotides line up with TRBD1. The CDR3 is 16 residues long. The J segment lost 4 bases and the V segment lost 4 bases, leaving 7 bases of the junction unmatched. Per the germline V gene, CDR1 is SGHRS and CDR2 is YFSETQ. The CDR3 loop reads CASSPQGDSYNSPLHF. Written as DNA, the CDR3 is TGCGCCAGCAGCCCACAGGGGGATTCTTATAATTCACCCCTCCACTTT.

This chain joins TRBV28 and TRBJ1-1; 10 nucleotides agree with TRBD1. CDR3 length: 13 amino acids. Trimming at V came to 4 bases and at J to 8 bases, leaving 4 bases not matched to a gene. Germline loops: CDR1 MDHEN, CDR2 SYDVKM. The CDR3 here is CASSSGQGLEAFF. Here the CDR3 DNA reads TGTGCCAGCAGTTCGGGACAGGGGTTGGAAGCTTTCTTT.

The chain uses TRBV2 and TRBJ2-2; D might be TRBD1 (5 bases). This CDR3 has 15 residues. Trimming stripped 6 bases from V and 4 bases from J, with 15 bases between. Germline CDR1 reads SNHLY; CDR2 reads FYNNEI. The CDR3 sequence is CASRPQGLSTGELFF. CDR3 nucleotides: TGTGCCAGCAGACCCCAGGGTTTGAGCACCGGGGAGCTGTTTTTT. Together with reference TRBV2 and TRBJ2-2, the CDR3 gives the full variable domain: EPEVTQTPSHQVTQMGQEVILRCVPISNHLYFYWYRQILGQKVEFLVSFYNNEISEKSEIFDDQFSVERPDGSNFTLKIRSTKLEDSAMYFCASRPQGLSTGELFFGEGSRLTVL.

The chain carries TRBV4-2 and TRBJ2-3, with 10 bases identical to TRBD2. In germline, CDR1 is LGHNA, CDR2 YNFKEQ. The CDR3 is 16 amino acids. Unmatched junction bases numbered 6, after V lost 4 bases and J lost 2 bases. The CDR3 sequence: CASSRGLAEITDTQYF. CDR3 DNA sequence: TGTGCCAGCAGCCGCGGACTAGCGGAGATCACAGATACGCAGTATTTT.

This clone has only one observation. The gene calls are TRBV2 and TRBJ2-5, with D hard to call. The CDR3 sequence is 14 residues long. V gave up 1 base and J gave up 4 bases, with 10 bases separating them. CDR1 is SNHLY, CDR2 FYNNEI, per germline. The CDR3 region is CASSEVYGGETQYF. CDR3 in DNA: TGTGCCAGCAGTGAAGTCTATGGTGGAGAGACCCAGTACTTC.

The CDR3 bases are TGTGCCAGTCCCCCTGACAGGGGGCGGTATTTT. Its translation is CASPPDRGRYF. V is TRBV12-3 or TRBV12-4 and J is TRBJ2-3; 10 bases fit TRBD1. Trimming at V came to 9 bases and at J to 14 bases, leaving 8 bases not matched to a gene. The CDR3 totals 11 residues.

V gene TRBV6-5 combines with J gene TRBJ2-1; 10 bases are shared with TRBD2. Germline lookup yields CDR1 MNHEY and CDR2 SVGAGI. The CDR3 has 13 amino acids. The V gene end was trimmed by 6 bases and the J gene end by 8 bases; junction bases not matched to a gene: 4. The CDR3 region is CASRSGGADEQFF. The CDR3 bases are TGTGCCAGCAGAAGCGGGGGGGCAGATGAGCAGTTCTTC.

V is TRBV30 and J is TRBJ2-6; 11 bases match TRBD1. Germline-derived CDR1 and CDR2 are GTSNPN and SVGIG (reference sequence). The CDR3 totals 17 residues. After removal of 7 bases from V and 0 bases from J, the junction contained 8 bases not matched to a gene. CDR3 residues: CASTGTGGSSGANVLTF. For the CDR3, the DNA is TGTGCCTCCACCGGGACAGGGGGTAGCTCTGGGGCCAACGTCCTGACTTTC.

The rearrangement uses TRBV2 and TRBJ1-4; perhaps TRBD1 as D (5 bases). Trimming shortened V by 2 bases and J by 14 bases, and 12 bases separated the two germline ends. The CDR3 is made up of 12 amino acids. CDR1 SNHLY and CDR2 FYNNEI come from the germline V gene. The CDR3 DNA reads TGTGCCAGCAGTGAAAGGGGAAAACGGCTGTTTTTT. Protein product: CASSERGKRLFF.

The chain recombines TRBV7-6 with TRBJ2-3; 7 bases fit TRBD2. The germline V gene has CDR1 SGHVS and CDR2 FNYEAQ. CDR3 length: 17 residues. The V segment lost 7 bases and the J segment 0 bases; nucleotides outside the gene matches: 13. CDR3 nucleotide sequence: TGTGCCAGCACCCCCCGCGGGCTAGCGGCTAGCACAGATACGCAGTATTTT. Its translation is CASTPRGLAASTDTQYF.

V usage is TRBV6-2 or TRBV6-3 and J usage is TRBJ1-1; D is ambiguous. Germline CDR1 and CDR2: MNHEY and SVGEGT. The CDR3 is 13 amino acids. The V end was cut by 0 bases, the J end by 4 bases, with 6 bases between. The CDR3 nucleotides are TGTGCCAGCAGTTACTCGAGTTCCACTGAAGCTTTCTTT. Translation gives CASSYSSSTEAFF.

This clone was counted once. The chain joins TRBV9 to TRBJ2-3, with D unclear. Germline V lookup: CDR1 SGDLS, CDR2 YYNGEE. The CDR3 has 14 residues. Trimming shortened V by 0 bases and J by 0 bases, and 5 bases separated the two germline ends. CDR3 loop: CASSVGGSTDTQYF. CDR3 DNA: TGTGCCAGCAGCGTAGGCGGCAGCACAGATACGCAGTATTTT.